This passage covers 26 T cell receptor beta chains from one sample sequenced in a study of neurological immune-mediated disorders. The time point: longitudinal time-point 2. TCRdb re-analysed the 5' RACE reads in MiXCR, keeping a single row per CDR3 protein. The sample has tens of thousands of distinct CDR3 sequences; about 12% are singletons. Sequences were obtained from PBMCs. Every receptor here comes from a female donor with HTLV-1-associated myelopathy (HAM/TSP).

In this sample, this clonotype turned up many times. V gene TRBV5-1 combines with J gene TRBJ2-7; 7 positions agree with TRBD1. Germline V gives CDR1 SGHRS, CDR2 YFSETQ. The CDR3 spans 14 residues. Trimming at V came to 2 bases and at J to 5 bases, leaving 7 bases not matched to a gene. CDR3 amino acids: CASSLDGTVDEQYF. Here the CDR3 DNA reads TGCGCCAGCAGCTTAGACGGGACAGTCGACGAGCAGTACTTC.

This clonotype was observed many times. The rearrangement links TRBV6-6 to TRBJ2-3; no firm D call. The germline CDR1 and CDR2 sequences are MNHNY and SVGAGI (reference sequence). V lost 6 bases and J 0 bases, leaving 10 bases between the germline ends. The CDR3 contains 14 residues. Written as DNA, the CDR3 is TGTGCCAGCAGGGTTGTCAGGAGCACAGATACGCAGTATTTT. Its protein is CASRVVRSTDTQYF.

This clonotype was counted many times. The CDR3 here is CAWSHRDRGAYNEQFF. DNA of the CDR3: TGTGCCTGGAGCCACCGGGACAGGGGCGCCTACAATGAGCAGTTCTTC. V usage is TRBV30 and J usage is TRBJ2-1; 10 nucleotides line up with TRBD1. Per the germline V gene, CDR1 is GTSNPN and CDR2 is SVGIG (reference sequence). CDR3 length: 16 residues. The trim removed 3 bases at V and 2 bases at J, leaving 7 bases unmatched.

This clonotype was observed many times. The rearrangement links TRBV28 to TRBJ2-4; possibly TRBD2 for D (7 bases). The CDR3 sequence is 17 residues long. Germline V gene data show CDR1 as MDHEN and CDR2 as SYDVKM. V lost 5 bases and J 6 bases, leaving 23 bases between the germline ends. CDR3 region: CASSAVGGGRSTNIQYF. The CDR3 DNA reads TGTGCCAGCAGTGCAGTAGGGGGGGGCAGGAGTACAAACATTCAGTACTTC.

This clonotype was recorded at least ten times. The rearrangement uses TRBV11-3 and TRBJ2-3; D call uncertain. The CDR3 contains 13 residues. Between the trimmed V and J ends, which lost 5 bases and 6 bases, there was a span of 12 bases. CDR1 SGHNT and CDR2 YENEEA come from the germline V gene. CDR3 sequence: CASSTYPGDTQYF. The DNA for the CDR3 is TGTGCCAGCAGCACGTACCCTGGGGATACGCAGTATTTT.

Many counts were recorded for this clonotype. V gene TRBV30 combines with J gene TRBJ1-1, with D perhaps matching TRBD1 (5 bases). The CDR3 loop spans 13 amino acids. Trimming shortened V by 4 bases and J by 2 bases, and 11 bases separated the two germline ends. The germline gives CDR1 GTSNPN, CDR2 SVGIG (reference sequence). The CDR3 sequence is CAWKWGRNTEAFF. The CDR3 DNA reads as TGTGCCTGGAAGTGGGGCAGAAACACTGAAGCTTTCTTT.

This clonotype was recorded many times. The chain combines TRBV5-1 with TRBJ2-1; D gene uncertain. Between the trimmed V and J ends, which lost 0 bases and 0 bases, there was a span of 7 bases. Germline V lookup: CDR1 SGHRS, CDR2 YFSETQ. The CDR3 contains 15 residues. CDR3 region: CASSLAESSYNEQFF. The CDR3 DNA reads as TGCGCCAGCAGCTTGGCAGAGAGCTCCTACAATGAGCAGTTCTTC.

This clonotype was observed many times. The chain has TRBV11-2 and TRBJ2-2; TRBD2 agrees at 10 bases. Germline CDR1 reads SGHAT; CDR2 reads FQNNGV. This CDR3 comprises 18 residues. V gave up 5 bases and J gave up 6 bases; unmatched junction bases: 15. The CDR3 DNA sequence: TGTGCCAGCAGCCCTTTCCTAGCGGGGGACGTGGAGGCCGGGGAGCTGTTTTTT. Translation gives CASSPFLAGDVEAGELFF.

The gene calls are TRBV29-1 and TRBJ2-3; the D gene is possibly TRBD1 (6 bases). This CDR3 contains 14 residues. The germline V and J ends were trimmed by 3 bases and 3 bases, with 13 bases remaining between them. Germline CDR1 reads SQVTM; CDR2 reads ANQGSEA. The CDR3 region is CSVDVSGTTDTQYF. CDR3 in DNA: TGCAGCGTTGATGTCTCAGGGACAACAGATACGCAGTATTTT.

This clonotype was found many times. This chain connects TRBV5-1 to TRBJ2-2, with a possible D match to TRBD1 (5 bases). The CDR3 covers 13 residues. V dropped 4 bases and J dropped 6 bases, with 10 bases sitting between them. Germline V gene sequence: CDR1 SGHRS, CDR2 YFSETQ. The CDR3: CASSNDRAGELFF. In nucleotides, the CDR3 is TGCGCCAGCAGCAACGACAGAGCCGGGGAGCTGTTTTTT.

The sample holds many counts of this clonotype. The rearrangement links TRBV28 to TRBJ2-1, with a possible D match to TRBD2 (6 bases). The V and J ends lost 6 bases and 7 bases respectively, with 19 bases between them. Germline V gene data show CDR1 as MDHEN and CDR2 as SYDVKM. This CDR3 is built from 15 residues. CDR3 sequence: CASSFSGVGGNEQFF. In DNA, the CDR3 is TGTGCCAGCAGCTTCTCGGGGGTGGGGGGTAATGAGCAGTTCTTC.

This clonotype was found many times. V gene TRBV20-1 combines with J gene TRBJ2-7; D gene unclear. V was clipped by 3 bases and J by 2 bases, with 8 bases between them. The germline gives CDR1 DFQATT, CDR2 SNEGSKA (reference sequence). The CDR3 is 12 amino acids. This CDR3 reads CSASPQTYEQYF. The CDR3 coding sequence is TGCAGTGCTAGCCCACAAACCTACGAGCAGTACTTC.

This clonotype has ten or more counts. The chain links TRBV7-2 to TRBJ2-3; D possibly uses TRBD1 or TRBD2 (6 bases each). V lost 5 bases to trimming and J lost 7 bases, with 16 bases between them. CDR1 is SGHTA and CDR2 is FQGNSA in the germline V gene. The CDR3 consists of 14 residues. The CDR3 spells CASSPRPRGHTQYF. CDR3 coding DNA: TGTGCCAGCAGCCCTCGGCCTCGGGGGCATACGCAGTATTTT.

This clonotype was recorded many times. The chain carries TRBV20-1 and TRBJ2-7; possibly TRBD2 for D (6 bases). The CDR3 extends over 17 amino acids. In germline, CDR1 is DFQATT, CDR2 SNEGSKA (reference sequence). Trimming shortened V by 1 base and J by 0 bases, and 19 bases separated the two germline ends. This CDR3 reads CSARGPRVGSHSYEQYF. As DNA, the CDR3 is TGCAGTGCTAGAGGCCCCCGAGTCGGGAGCCACTCCTACGAGCAGTACTTC.

This clonotype was counted only a few times. A much larger clone is a single base away; this may be a read error. The V and J genes are TRBV19 and TRBJ2-5, with D unclear. The CDR3 is 14 residues long. Trimming took off 3 bases at V and 2 bases at J, with 10 bases between the two ends. Germline CDR1 reads LNHDA; CDR2 reads SQIVND (reference sequence). The CDR3 loop is CASSIVSLQETQYF. The CDR3 region has the DNA TGTGCCAGTAGTATTGTGTCGCTACAAGAGACCCAGTACTTC.

This clonotype showed up just a few times. V and J are TRBV7-9 and TRBJ1-4; D might be TRBD1 (5 bases). Germline CDR1 reads SEHNR; CDR2 reads FQNEAQ (reference sequence). The CDR3 loop spans 17 amino acids. V lost 1 base and J lost 8, with 20 bases in between. Written as DNA, the CDR3 is TGTGCCAGCAGCTTAGGGAGCCTGGACGGCGGGGGAGAAAAACTGTTTTTT. This gives the protein CASSLGSLDGGGEKLFF.

This clonotype has ten or more counts. The gene calls are TRBV5-5 and TRBJ2-7; 7 nucleotides agree with TRBD1. CDR3 length: 14 amino acids. Germline V gene lookup returns CDR1 SGHKS and CDR2 YYEKEE (reference sequence). V was pared by 1 base and J by 2 bases, with 3 bases of the junction left unmatched. As DNA, the CDR3 is TGTGCCAGCAGCTTGAGGCAGGGGGCCTACGAGCAGTACTTC. Translating gives CASSLRQGAYEQYF. The complete variable domain, with remaining parts taken from reference TRBV5-5 and TRBJ2-7, reads DAGVTQSPTHLIKTRGQQVTLRCSPISGHKSVSWYQQVLGQGPQFIFQYYEKEERGRGNFPDRFSARQFPNYSSELNVNALLLGDSALYLCASSLRQGAYEQYFGPGTRLTVT.

This clonotype was counted many times. The rearrangement joins TRBV6-5 to TRBJ1-1; the D gene is possibly TRBD1 (5 bases). Per germline, CDR1 MNHEY and CDR2 SVGAGI. With 2 bases removed from V and 4 bases from J, the gap between germline ends came to 11 bases. The CDR3 spans 14 residues. The CDR3 sequence is CASSYGGVGTEAFF. In DNA, the CDR3 is TGTGCCAGCAGTTACGGGGGGGTGGGCACTGAAGCTTTCTTT.

This clonotype occurred many times. The chain has TRBV20-1 and TRBJ2-5; D remains unclear. V was cut by 5 bases and J by 5 bases, with 18 bases left in between. Per germline, CDR1 DFQATT and CDR2 SNEGSKA (reference sequence). The length of the CDR3 is 14 residues. The CDR3 spells CSARRHGDTETQYF. The CDR3 nucleotides read TGCAGTGCTCGACGACACGGTGATACGGAGACCCAGTACTTC.

This clonotype was seen ten or more times. This chain uses TRBV10-3 with TRBJ2-5, with 8 bases matching TRBD1. The germline V gene encodes CDR1 ENHRY and CDR2 SYGVKD. Trimming removed 4 bases from V and 6 bases from J; junction bases left unmatched: 10. The CDR3 runs to 15 residues. The CDR3 region is CAISGGTGGWQTQYF. The CDR3 DNA is TGTGCCATCAGTGGGGGGACAGGAGGATGGCAGACCCAGTACTTC.

This clonotype was counted ten times or more. The CDR3 protein is CASSTPGSTDTQYF. In DNA, the CDR3 is TGTGCCAGCTCCACACCAGGGAGCACAGATACGCAGTATTTT. The rearrangement links TRBV28 to TRBJ2-3; tentatively, D is TRBD1 (5 bases). This CDR3 is 14 amino acids long. Germline V lookup: CDR1 MDHEN, CDR2 SYDVKM. V lost 8 bases and J 0 bases, leaving 12 bases between the germline ends.

This clonotype was found many times. CDR3 residues: CASSYSSRASTDTQYF. The CDR3 DNA reads as TGTGCCAGCAGTTACTCGAGCCGGGCCTCGACGGATACGCAGTATTTT. V and J are TRBV6-5 and TRBJ2-3; D not certain. There are 16 residues in the CDR3. The germline V gene has CDR1 MNHEY and CDR2 SVGAGI. Trimming left V 0 bases short and J 6 bases short, with 16 bases between.

The sample holds many counts of this clonotype. The genes are TRBV20-1 and TRBJ2-1; 11 positions agree with TRBD2. The germline gives CDR1 DFQATT, CDR2 SNEGSKA (reference sequence). The ends lost 6 bases at V and 6 bases at J; junction bases unmatched: 7. This CDR3 has 14 amino acids. CDR3 residues: CSATSGGLSNEQFF. DNA for the CDR3: TGCAGTGCCACTAGCGGGGGCCTCTCCAATGAGCAGTTCTTC.

The table lists this clonotype with a count of one. This clone may be a read error of a much larger clone one base away. The rearrangement joins TRBV30 to TRBJ1-1, with D possibly TRBD1 on 5 matching bases. The V end lost 5 bases, the J end lost 1 base, and 11 bases lay between the germline ends. Germline V CDR1 and CDR2: GTSNPN, SVGIG (reference sequence). This CDR3 is 13 amino acids long. This chain's CDR3 is CAWGMGRNTEAFF. The CDR3 bases are TGTGCCTGGGGCATGGGACGGAACACTGAAGCTTTCTTT.

This clonotype has a count of ten or more. The J gene is TRBJ2-1, the V gene TRBV9; D remains ambiguous. There are 14 residues in the CDR3. Per the germline V gene, CDR1 is SGDLS and CDR2 is YYNGEE. Deletions cut 0 bases from V and 3 bases from J, with 7 bases between. CDR3 in amino acids: CASSVASLYNEQFF. The CDR3 nucleotides are TGTGCCAGCAGCGTAGCGTCGCTCTACAATGAGCAGTTCTTC.

Many counts were recorded for this clonotype. This chain connects TRBV20-1 to TRBJ2-3; 8 bases align to TRBD2. The J segment lost 3 bases and the V segment lost 0 bases, leaving 2 bases of the junction unmatched. CDR3 length: 14 amino acids. The germline V gene has CDR1 DFQATT and CDR2 SNEGSKA (reference sequence). As DNA, the CDR3 is TGCAGTGCTAGAGATAGACTAGCGACAGATACGCAGTATTTT. Protein: CSARDRLATDTQYF.